Listed below are T cell receptor beta chains from one sample, sequenced in a study of blood T cell repertoires in COVID-19. Some clones are missing from TCRdb's copy, which holds only in-frame ones; the method was immunoSEQ multiplex PCR. This table has around 400,000 clones, approximately 89% appearing once. Material for sequencing was PBMCs or T cells enriched from blood (not recorded which). These receptors were taken from a woman in her forties who had been exposed to COVID-19. Both conserved end residues are part of each CDR3. A D gene is named only where the DNA matches it firmly. Clone size, where shown, is once, few, many, or a class for clones that have expanded.

CDR3aa	CDR3nt	v_gene	j_gene	abundance	d_gene
CASRPHGGGIQETQYF	TGTGCCAGCAGGCCCCATGGCGGGGGGATCCAAGAGACCCAGTACTTC	TRBV25-1	TRBJ2-5	NA	TRBD2
CASSQQGNTEAFF	TGTGCCAGCAGCCAACAGGGGAACACTGAAGCTTTCTTT	TRBV12-3/TRBV12-4	TRBJ1-1	few	NA
CAWGQGVDQPQHF	TGTGCCTGGGGACAGGGGGTAGATCAGCCCCAGCATTTT	TRBV30	TRBJ1-5	NA	TRBD1
CSVAQGVEAFF	TGCAGCGTTGCGCAGGGGGTTGAAGCTTTCTTT	TRBV29-1	TRBJ1-1	NA	TRBD1
CASSLGGAGNTIYF	TGTGCCAGCAGCCTTGGGGGGGCCGGAAACACCATATATTTT	TRBV7-2	TRBJ1-3	NA	NA
CASSFGSGTANTEAFF	TGTGCCAGCAGCTTTGGCTCCGGGACAGCGAACACTGAAGCTTTCTTT	TRBV5-4	TRBJ1-1	NA	TRBD1
CSVLDRELNTEAFF	TGCAGCGTCCTGGACAGGGAGCTGAACACTGAAGCTTTCTTT	TRBV29-1	TRBJ1-1	NA	TRBD1
CASSLSQGESPLHF	TGCGCCAGCAGCTTGAGCCAGGGTGAATCACCCCTCCACTTT	TRBV5-1	TRBJ1-6	NA	NA
CASRYGTGGFYTF	TGTGCCAGCAGGTACGGGACAGGAGGCTTCTACACCTTC	TRBV6-5	TRBJ1-2	NA	TRBD1
CASSQTGAGNQPQHF	TGTGCCAGCAGCCAAACAGGGGCCGGCAATCAGCCCCAGCATTTT	TRBV3-1/TRBV3-2	TRBJ1-5	NA	TRBD1
CASSRAGNYGYTF	TGTGCCAGTAGTAGGGCAGGGAACTATGGCTACACCTTC	TRBV19	TRBJ1-2	NA	NA
CATSPRRGYEQYF	TGTGCCACCAGCCCCCGCAGGGGTTACGAGCAGTACTTC	TRBV15	TRBJ2-7	once	NA
CAWNRGVYEQYF	TGTGCCTGGAACAGGGGAGTGTACGAGCAGTACTTC	TRBV30	TRBJ2-7	NA	TRBD1
CASRHPSGRAGGSYNEQFF	TGTGCCAGCAGACACCCTAGCGGGAGGGCCGGCGGCTCCTACAATGAGCAGTTCTTC	TRBV27	TRBJ2-1	NA	TRBD2
CASSQLVPGQGWNSPLHF	TGTGCCAGCAGCCAACTAGTACCGGGACAGGGGTGGAATTCACCCCTCCACTTT	TRBV7-2	TRBJ1-6	NA	TRBD1
CASITTGTGGTEAFF	TGTGCCAGCATCACTACCGGGACAGGGGGCACTGAAGCTTTCTTT	TRBV27	TRBJ1-1	NA	TRBD1
CASSATGTSGGHEQFF	TGTGCCAGCAGCGCGACCGGGACTAGCGGGGGGCATGAGCAGTTCTTC	TRBV7-3	TRBJ2-1	NA	TRBD2
CASSPRGGIDTQYF	TGTGCCAGCAGCCCCAGGGGAGGGATAGATACGCAGTATTTT	TRBV7-2	TRBJ2-3	NA	NA
CASRGQTGDEKLFF	TGTGCCAGTAGGGGCCAGACAGGGGACGAAAAACTGTTTTTT	TRBV19	TRBJ1-4	NA	TRBD1
CASSRPGTRPTDTQYF	TGTGCCAGCAGTCGTCCCGGGACTAGACCCACAGATACGCAGTATTTT	TRBV6-2/TRBV6-3	TRBJ2-3	once	TRBD2
CATSRDSVTSGGASYNEQFF	TGTGCCACCAGCAGAGACTCTGTGACTAGCGGGGGGGCATCCTACAATGAGCAGTTCTTC	TRBV15	TRBJ2-1	NA	TRBD2
CASSVGRGQETQYF	TGTGCCAGCAGCGTAGGACGGGGGCAAGAGACCCAGTACTTC	TRBV9	TRBJ2-5	NA	NA
CASSLGVGVTPYEQYF	TGTGCCAGCAGCTTAGGTGTCGGGGTAACCCCGTACGAGCAGTACTTC	TRBV7-2	TRBJ2-7	NA	NA
CASSPGTSGRPSYNEQFF	TGTGCCAGCAGCCCTGGGACTAGCGGGAGGCCCAGTTACAATGAGCAGTTCTTC	TRBV7-9	TRBJ2-1	NA	TRBD2
CSVDGGQSGRHYNEQFF	TGCAGCGTTGACGGGGGGCAGAGCGGGAGGCACTACAATGAGCAGTTCTTC	TRBV29-1	TRBJ2-1	once	TRBD2
CASSAGLSRVENIQYF	TGTGCCAGCAGCGCCGGACTCAGCCGGGTCGAAAACATTCAGTACTTC	TRBV9	TRBJ2-4	NA	NA
CASSRTGLWDEQYF	TGCGCCAGCAGCCGGACAGGGCTTTGGGACGAGCAGTACTTC	TRBV5-1	TRBJ2-7	NA	TRBD1
CASSLVSRGGNEQFF	TGTGCCAGCAGCCTAGTGTCGAGGGGAGGTAATGAGCAGTTCTTC	TRBV7-9	TRBJ2-1	NA	NA
CATGQGANYGYTF	TGTGCCACTGGACAGGGAGCTAACTATGGCTACACCTTC	TRBV12-3/TRBV12-4	TRBJ1-2	NA	TRBD1
CATRSSARDEQYF	TGTGCCACCAGAAGTTCGGCGCGGGACGAGCAGTACTTC	TRBV15	TRBJ2-7	NA	NA
CASSDGGGLLYGYTF	TGTGCCAGCAGTGATGGGGGCGGCCTCCTCTATGGCTACACCTTC	TRBV25-1	TRBJ1-2	NA	NA
CAWSSGEGLNEKLFF	TGTGCCTGGAGTAGCGGAGAAGGACTTAATGAAAAACTGTTTTTT	TRBV30	TRBJ1-4	NA	NA
CASSLGLRRGYTF	TGTGCCAGCAGCTTAGGACTTCGGCGGGGCTACACCTTC	TRBV7-2	TRBJ1-2	NA	NA
CAWRAGFNGYTF	TGTGCCTGGAGGGCAGGTTTCAATGGCTACACCTTC	TRBV30	TRBJ1-2	once	NA
CASSVEGAGGNTIYF	TGTGCCAGCAGCGTAGAGGGGGCGGGTGGAAACACCATATATTTT	TRBV9	TRBJ1-3	NA	TRBD1
CASSFSMGQDLYGYTF	TGTGCCAGCAGCTTTTCCATGGGACAGGACCTTTATGGCTACACCTTC	TRBV5-5	TRBJ1-2	NA	TRBD1
CASSPRQKANTGELFF	TGTGCCAGCTCACCACGGCAGAAAGCGAACACCGGGGAGCTGTTTTTT	TRBV18	TRBJ2-2	NA	NA
CATSRSGGRGRGYTF	TGTGCCACCAGCAGGTCAGGGGGTCGGGGTAGAGGCTACACCTTC	TRBV15	TRBJ1-2	NA	TRBD1
CASSLDGARTGELFF	TGTGCCAGCAGCTTAGATGGAGCGCGCACCGGGGAGCTGTTTTTT	TRBV7-2	TRBJ2-2	NA	NA
CASSFIGKGVPQYF	TGTGCCAGCAGTTTTATCGGTAAAGGAGTGCCCCAGTACTTC	TRBV28	TRBJ2-5	once	NA
CSVEGLAGGIRAFSYNEQFF	TGCAGCGTTGAGGGGTTAGCGGGAGGGATAAGGGCATTCTCCTACAATGAGCAGTTCTTC	TRBV29-1	TRBJ2-1	NA	TRBD2
CASRLDRLARSFYEQYF	TGTGCAAGTCGCTTAGATCGCCTAGCGCGGTCCTTTTACGAGCAGTACTTC	TRBV12-2	TRBJ2-7	NA	NA
CASSPEGQGAEAFF	TGTGCCAGCAGTCCCGAAGGACAGGGAGCTGAAGCTTTCTTT	TRBV6-5	TRBJ1-1	NA	TRBD1
CATSDPTGPNSNEQFF	TGTGCCACCAGTGATCCGACAGGACCTAATTCCAATGAGCAGTTCTTC	TRBV24-1	TRBJ2-1	NA	NA
CASSRTLQETQYF	TGTGCTAGCAGCCGGACACTCCAAGAGACCCAGTACTTC	TRBV7-7	TRBJ2-5	once	NA
CASSPRDRGPGETQYF	TGTGCCAGCAGCCCCAGGGACAGGGGGCCGGGGGAGACCCAGTACTTC	TRBV3-1/TRBV3-2	TRBJ2-5	NA	TRBD1
CASSDPPQGLGGNTIYF	TGTGCCAGCAGTGACCCACCTCAGGGTCTCGGAGGAAACACCATATATTTT	TRBV2	TRBJ1-3	once	NA
CARGGTGGKEIGYGYTF	TGTGCCCGGGGGGGGACAGGGGGAAAAGAGATAGGCTATGGCTACACCTTC	TRBV30	TRBJ1-2	NA	TRBD1